This T cell receptor (beta chain) is drawn from a study of T cells in Graves' hyperthyroidism and ophthalmopathy. Study details: The blood sample was taken at first diagnosis, before treatment began.

Each diagnosis drew on symptoms, thyroxine, TRAb, thyroid ultrasound and orbital computed tomography findings. This clonotype has a handful of counts. The investigators amplified TCR beta CDR3 regions from RNA transcripts. With the HTBI primer set, the TCR CDR3 went through a first round of RT-PCR. MiXCR was run by TCRdb on the multiplex PCR reads, yielding one entry per CDR3 protein. Altogether 600,000 or so distinct CDR3 sequences are present, approximately 14% being singletons, with the ten largest covering about 12%. V gave up 3 bases and J gave up 0 bases, with 21 bases separating them. The V gene's germline CDR1 is DFQATT and CDR2 SNEGSKA (reference sequence). The length of the CDR3 is 18 residues.

The receptor's source is a woman between 50 and 59 years old with Graves' ophthalmopathy. Material for sequencing was blood. This chain joins TRBV20-1 and TRBJ1-3, with unresolved D. CDR3 residues: CSASPLIRTENSGNTIYF. The CDR3 nucleotides read TGCAGTGCTAGCCCACTAATAAGGACGGAGAACTCTGGAAACACCATATATTTT.